This TCR beta chain was captured by sequencing in a study of patients and donors after allogeneic stem cell transplantation. Termini included, the CDR3 measures 14 amino acids. Germline V CDR1 and CDR2: MDHEN, SYDVKM. TCRdb independently ran MiXCR on the RT-PCR reads; one entry per CDR3 protein. The data show 190,000 or so distinct CDR3 sequences, about 40% seen once. This clonotype was observed a handful of times. The limits of the CDR3 on the DNA are not certain, so only TCRdb's listed CDR3 is given. Material for sequencing was blood, either unsorted or a sorted T cell fraction (not recorded which). The sequence came from a human donor who was either an allogeneic HSCT recipient or a stem cell or donor lymphocyte infusion donor (not recorded which). It is not recorded whose cells these are; they may come from a transplant donor. The chain combines TRBV28 with TRBJ1-4. CDR3 amino acids: CASSLRFSVKNCFF.